This TCR beta chain was recovered during a study of STAT3 mutations in large granular lymphocyte leukemia. Each sample's TCRbeta library yielded on average about 41,000 productive templates. TCRdb's copy holds only in-frame clones and misses some; the assay was immunoSEQ multiplex PCR. Of about 15,000 clones in the sample, around 90% were seen once. Germline CDR1 and CDR2: MGHRA and YSYEKL. CDR3 size: 13 residues. V shed 3 bases and J shed 3 bases, with 9 bases lying between them. Turning to this clone: Its matching antigen is unknown.

Study observations and caveats: Every T-LGLL patient had at least one immunodominant TCRbeta clonotype.

The material sequenced was peripheral blood mononuclear cells. The chain links TRBV4-1 to TRBJ2-7; TRBD1 is a possible D gene (5 bases). This clonotype originated in a woman aged 45-59 years with T-cell large granular lymphocyte leukemia. Some clones in this sample may be carry-over from other donors' samples. The CDR3 here is CASSHKGDYEQYF. In DNA, the CDR3 is TGCGCCAGCAGCCACAAAGGGGACTACGAGCAGTACTTC.